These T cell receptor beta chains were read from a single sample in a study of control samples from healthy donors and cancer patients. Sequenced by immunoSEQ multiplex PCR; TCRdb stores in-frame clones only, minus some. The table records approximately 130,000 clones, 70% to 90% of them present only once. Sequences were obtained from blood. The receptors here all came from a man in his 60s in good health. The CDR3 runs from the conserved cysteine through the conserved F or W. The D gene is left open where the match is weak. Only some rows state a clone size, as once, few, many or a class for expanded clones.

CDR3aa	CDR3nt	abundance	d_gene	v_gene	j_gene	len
CASSLWGPRGAQHF	TGTGCCAGCAGTTTATGGGGACCCCGGGGGGCCCAGCATTTT	.	.	TRBV28	TRBJ1-5	14
CASSLTGFSSYEQYF	TGTGCCAGCAGCCTGACAGGGTTCAGCTCCTACGAGCAGTACTTC	.	TRBD1	TRBV27	TRBJ2-7	15
CASRTAPIETQYF	TGTGCCAGCAGGACGGCGCCTATAGAGACCCAGTACTTC	.	.	TRBV28	TRBJ2-5	13
CASSLSEGTGLMWFF	TGTGCCAGCAGCCTTAGCGAGGGGACAGGGCTAATGTGGTTCTTC	.	TRBD1	TRBV13	TRBJ2-1	15
CASSQVIPQETQYF	TGTGCCAGCAGCCAAGTTATACCTCAAGAGACCCAGTACTTC	.	.	TRBV3-1/TRBV3-2	TRBJ2-5	14
CASSLQTPSPLHF	TGTGCCAGCAGTCTCCAGACACCGTCACCCCTCCACTTT	.	.	TRBV28	TRBJ1-6	13
CASSQDRNTEAFF	TGTGCCAGCAGCCAAGACCGTAACACTGAAGCTTTCTTT	.	.	TRBV14	TRBJ1-1	13
CASSQASGGETQYF	TGTGCCAGCAGCCAAGCAAGCGGGGGTGAGACCCAGTACTTC	once	TRBD2	TRBV3-1/TRBV3-2	TRBJ2-5	14
CAWSTGVWAFF	TGTGCCTGGAGTACCGGGGTTTGGGCTTTCTTT	.	.	TRBV30	TRBJ1-1	11
CASSKTPTDTQYF	TGTGCCAGCAGCAAAACACCTACAGATACGCAGTATTTT	.	.	TRBV3-1/TRBV3-2	TRBJ2-3	13
CASTFDLFSGYGYTF	TGTGCCAGCACATTCGACTTATTCTCGGGCTATGGCTACACCTTC	.	.	TRBV19	TRBJ1-2	15
CASVLTFYSNQPQHF	TGTGCCAGCGTTTTGACGTTTTATAGCAATCAGCCCCAGCATTTT	.	.	TRBV6-5	TRBJ1-5	15
CASSLGDRGLDGYTF	TGTGCCAGCAGCTTAGGCGACAGGGGGCTTGATGGCTACACCTTC	.	TRBD1	TRBV7-8	TRBJ1-2	15
CASSPRTDFNEKLFF	TGTGCCAGCAGTCCCCGCACAGACTTTAATGAAAAACTGTTTTTT	.	.	TRBV28	TRBJ1-4	15
CASSRKSPGYTF	TGTGCCAGCAGTAGGAAGTCTCCTGGCTACACCTTC	.	.	TRBV28	TRBJ1-2	12
CASSPYGGHTDTQYF	TGTGCCAGCAGCCCCTACGGGGGGCACACAGATACGCAGTATTTT	.	.	TRBV7-2	TRBJ2-3	15
CASRLAGTHEQFF	TGCGCCAGCAGACTAGCGGGGACCCATGAGCAGTTCTTC	.	TRBD2	TRBV10-2	TRBJ2-1	13
CASSIQGTDTQYF	TGCGCCAGCAGCATCCAGGGGACAGATACGCAGTATTTT	.	.	TRBV5-1	TRBJ2-3	13
CASSLAGGSRTDTQYF	TGCGCCAGCAGCTTGGCCGGTGGTTCCCGCACAGATACGCAGTATTTT	.	.	TRBV5-1	TRBJ2-3	16
CASARGRWADTQYF	TGTGCCAGCGCCAGGGGGCGATGGGCAGATACGCAGTATTTT	.	TRBD1	TRBV6-5	TRBJ2-3	14
CASSTTTDTQYF	TGTGCCAGCAGCACGACCACAGATACGCAGTATTTT	.	.	TRBV5-5	TRBJ2-3	12
CASSPQGALNTGELFF	TGTGCCAGTAGTCCCCAGGGGGCGTTAAACACCGGGGAGCTGTTTTTT	.	TRBD1	TRBV19	TRBJ2-2	16
CASSLRQGGSEQYF	TGCGCCAGCAGCTTAAGACAGGGGGGATCGGAGCAGTACTTC	.	TRBD1	TRBV5-1	TRBJ2-7	14
CASSIELGNQPQHF	TGTGCCAGTAGTATAGAACTGGGGAATCAGCCCCAGCATTTT	.	.	TRBV19	TRBJ1-5	14
CASSPPGSPETQYF	TGTGCCAGCTCACCACCGGGTAGCCCGGAGACCCAGTACTTC	once	.	TRBV18	TRBJ2-5	14
CASSPGTGGNQPQHF	TGTGCCAGCTCCCCAGGGACAGGGGGCAATCAGCCCCAGCATTTT	.	TRBD1	TRBV18	TRBJ1-5	15
CAISEPNRDSRETQYF	TGTGCCATCAGTGAGCCCAACCGGGACAGTCGGGAGACCCAGTACTTC	.	TRBD1	TRBV10-3	TRBJ2-5	16
CASTEGPGRTEAFF	TGTGCCAGCACCGAAGGCCCAGGGCGCACTGAAGCTTTCTTT	.	.	TRBV6-5	TRBJ1-1	14
CASSPRQMNTEAFF	TGTGCCAGCAGCCCCCGACAGATGAACACTGAAGCTTTCTTT	once	.	TRBV9	TRBJ1-1	14
CASTQGIGNQPQHF	TGTGCCAGCACGCAGGGAATAGGCAATCAGCCCCAGCATTTT	.	.	TRBV6-5	TRBJ1-5	14
CASSSIRGIYEQYF	TGTGCCAGCAGTTCAATCCGGGGAATCTACGAGCAGTACTTC	.	.	TRBV7-2	TRBJ2-7	14
CASSVVDRTSNQPQHF	TGTGCCAGCAGCGTAGTAGACAGGACTAGCAATCAGCCCCAGCATTTT	.	.	TRBV9	TRBJ1-5	16
CASSQLAGAIEQYF	TGTGCCAGCAGCCAACTAGCGGGGGCCATCGAGCAGTACTTC	once	TRBD2	TRBV3-1/TRBV3-2	TRBJ2-7	14
CAWSPDRGLTKQYF	TGTGCCTGGAGTCCCGACAGGGGACTTACGAAGCAGTACTTC	.	TRBD1	TRBV30	TRBJ2-7	14
CASHLEANYGYTF	TGCGCCAGCCACCTGGAGGCAAACTATGGCTACACCTTC	few	.	TRBV5-1	TRBJ1-2	13
CASSHRNTEAFF	TGTGCCAGCAGCCACCGGAACACTGAAGCTTTCTTT	.	.	TRBV3-1/TRBV3-2	TRBJ1-1	12
CASSSSLTGLHGYTF	TGTGCCAGCAGCTCATCTCTGACAGGGTTGCATGGCTACACCTTC	.	TRBD1	TRBV7-9	TRBJ1-2	15
CASSQAQRGRFQETQYF	TGTGCCAGCAGCCAGGCACAGCGGGGGCGATTCCAAGAGACCCAGTACTTC	.	TRBD2	TRBV4-2	TRBJ2-5	17
CASSFQAGGSSPLHF	TGTGCCAGCAGTTTCCAGGCTGGTGGTAGTTCACCCCTCCACTTT	.	.	TRBV28	TRBJ1-6	15
CASSQAGTGTYEQYF	TGCGCCAGCAGCCAAGCCGGGACAGGGACCTACGAGCAGTACTTC	.	TRBD1	TRBV4-1	TRBJ2-7	15